One and the same sample provided the 14 T cell receptor beta chains below, sequenced in a study of blood T cell repertoires in COVID-19. Clones were read by immunoSEQ multiplex PCR, and TCRdb kept only the in-frame ones, dropping some. The sample carries about 500,000 clones, 80% to 90% recorded once. Sequences were obtained from peripheral blood. The receptors here all came from a man in his late teens or twenties with COVID-19, enrolled during active disease.

The genes are TRBV7-8 and TRBJ2-3; 10 bases fit TRBD2. The CDR3 covers 17 residues. Germline CDR1 reads SGHVS; CDR2 reads FQNEAQ. With V trimmed by 5 bases and J by 2 bases, 10 bases remained unmatched. The CDR3 region is CASSRGGSGRSTDTQYF. The DNA of the CDR3 is TGTGCCAGCAGCCGAGGGGGTAGCGGGAGGTCCACAGATACGCAGTATTTT.

The genes are TRBV11-2 and TRBJ1-2; D unclear. CDR1 SGHAT and CDR2 FQNNGV come from the germline V gene. The CDR3 runs to 14 residues. V lost 5 bases and J 0 bases, leaving 10 bases between the germline ends. In DNA form, the CDR3 reads TGTGCCAGCAGCCTCGGGGAAACTAACTATGGCTACACCTTC. Protein product: CASSLGETNYGYTF.

The genes are TRBV6-1 and TRBJ1-5; D gene uncertain. The CDR3 is 19 residues long. V shed 1 base and J shed 1 base, with 20 bases lying between them. Looked up from germline, CDR1 is MNHNS and CDR2 is SASEGT. CDR3 DNA sequence: TGTGCCAGCAGTGAAGGGTTCGGCAGCCCTAGGAGCAGCAATCAGCCCCAGCATTTT. This sequence encodes CASSEGFGSPRSSNQPQHF.

This clone was found a few times. This chain joins TRBV28 and TRBJ2-1; TRBD2 matches 11 bases. This CDR3 has 15 residues. CDR1 and CDR2 (germline): MDHEN, SYDVKM. V lost 3 bases and J lost 4; bases outside the gene matches: 2. CDR3 bases: TGTGCCAGCAGTTTTCGACTAGCGGGGTACAATGAGCAGTTCTTC. This gives the protein CASSFRLAGYNEQFF.

In regard to this clone: This same CDR3 is encoded by further DNA sequences in the sample. V and J are TRBV5-1 and TRBJ2-3; no clear D gene. The CDR3 contains 11 residues. In germline, CDR1 is SGHRS, CDR2 YFSETQ. The V end lost 1 base, the J end lost 5 bases, and 2 bases lay between the germline ends. DNA of the CDR3: TGCGCCAGCAGCTTGCGAGATACGCAGTATTTT. Its protein product is CASSLRDTQYF.

The rearrangement uses TRBV14 and TRBJ2-5, with D uncertain. V lost 4 bases, J lost 0 bases, and 9 bases lay in between. CDR3 length: 14 amino acids. The germline gives CDR1 SGHDN, CDR2 FVKESK. This CDR3 reads CASSPPEYQETQYF. The CDR3 DNA is TGTGCCAGCAGCCCCCCTGAGTACCAAGAGACCCAGTACTTC.

This chain connects TRBV5-6 to TRBJ2-7; the D gene is possibly TRBD2 (6 bases). Germline CDR1 is SGHDT and CDR2 is YYEEEE. The V and J ends lost 4 bases and 2 bases respectively, with 16 bases between them. There are 15 residues in the CDR3. CDR3 DNA: TGTGCCAGCAGCCGAACTAGCTTACTCACCTACGAGCAGTACTTC. This translates into CASSRTSLLTYEQYF.

The chain has TRBV30 and TRBJ1-4; D is ambiguous. The CDR3 sequence is 14 residues long. V shed 3 bases and J shed 0 bases, with 8 bases lying between them. Germline values: CDR1 GTSNPN, CDR2 SVGIG (reference sequence). CDR3 sequence (DNA): TGTGCCTGGAGGGGCCCAGCAACTAATGAAAAACTGTTTTTT. This encodes CAWRGPATNEKLFF.

The CDR3 sequence: CASGYDTVLLGNTEAFF. The CDR3 region has the DNA TGTGCTAGTGGTTACGACACGGTACTCCTGGGCAACACTGAAGCTTTCTTT. This rearrangement joins TRBV12-5 to TRBJ1-1; D unclear. CDR3 length: 17 amino acids. V lost 4 bases and J 2 bases, leaving 20 bases between the germline ends. Germline CDR1 reads LGHNT; CDR2 reads FRNRAP.

The chain employs TRBV12-1 and TRBJ1-3; the D call of TRBD1 is as the table states it, not checked on the DNA. TRBV12-1 is reported as a pseudogene. There are 17 residues in the CDR3. The CDR3 DNA reads as TGTGCCAGCAGCTTTGCTCCGGACAGGGATTCGGGAAACACCATATATTTT. The encoded protein is CASSFAPDRDSGNTIYF.

The chain carries TRBV27 and TRBJ2-3, with D maybe TRBD2 (6 bases). CDR1 is MNHEY and CDR2 is SMNVEV in the germline V gene (reference sequence). This CDR3 is built from 13 residues. V dropped 5 bases and J dropped 8 bases, with 14 bases sitting between them. The CDR3 DNA sequence: TGTGCCAGCAGTACTCCTACTAGCAGTACGCAGTATTTT. It yields the protein CASSTPTSSTQYF.

The J gene is TRBJ2-5, the V gene TRBV11-3; perhaps TRBD2 as D (6 bases). Germline V gene sequence: CDR1 SGHNT, CDR2 YENEEA. CDR3 size: 17 residues. Trimming pared 3 bases from V and 0 bases from J, leaving 17 bases between. The CDR3 loop reads CASSLQHGAGYQETQYF. The CDR3 DNA reads TGTGCCAGCAGCTTGCAACATGGGGCGGGGTACCAAGAGACCCAGTACTTC.

CDR3 sequence reads: CASSLAGGGWGFGDIQYF. Here the CDR3 DNA reads TGTGCCAGCAGCTTAGCTGGCGGGGGTTGGGGTTTTGGAGACATTCAGTACTTC. The chain is built from TRBV7-8 and TRBJ2-4; TRBD2 aligns across 7 bases. The CDR3 runs to 18 residues. Germline CDR1 SGHVS, CDR2 FQNEAQ. With V trimmed by 0 bases and J by 8 bases, 16 bases remained unmatched.

In this sample, this clone turned up a few times. V and J are TRBV29-1 and TRBJ2-1, with 10 bases fitting TRBD1. CDR1 and CDR2 from the germline V gene are SQVTM and ANQGSEA. This CDR3 is 14 amino acids long. V lost 6 bases and J lost 7; bases outside the gene matches: 9. CDR3 amino acids: CSVLTTGGWNEQFF. CDR3 sequence (DNA): TGCAGCGTCTTGACGACAGGGGGCTGGAATGAGCAGTTCTTC.